A selection of T cell receptor beta chains follows, all from one sample in a study of cytomegalovirus exposure and HLA in healthy donors. Method: immunoSEQ multiplex PCR; TCRdb's copy keeps in-frame clones and lacks some. This sample has about 220,000 clones, with over 80% found just once. The sequenced sample was PBMCs. Receptors originate from a young woman in good health and CMV-seronegative. Each CDR3 is given with its conserved first and last residue. Fields, in order: V gene, D gene, J gene, CDR3 protein, CDR3 DNA. D genes are given only for firm matches.

>TRBV7-6|-|TRBJ1-3
CASSSSIGENTIYF
TGTGCCAGCAGCTCCAGTATCGGGGAAAACACCATATATTTT
>TRBV6-1|-|TRBJ1-1
CASSETRGTEAFF
TGTGCCAGCAGTGAAACAAGGGGCACTGAAGCTTTCTTT
>TRBV19|-|TRBJ2-6
CASSLGNPGANVLTF
TGTGCCAGTAGCCTAGGAAACCCTGGGGCCAACGTCCTGACTTTC
>TRBV4-1|-|TRBJ1-5
CASSKGQNSLGPQHF
TGCGCCAGCAGCAAGGGGCAGAATTCCCTAGGGCCCCAGCATTTT
>TRBV30|TRBD1|TRBJ2-6
CAWSSIDRGVSGANVLTF
TGTGCCTGGAGTTCGATCGACAGGGGCGTCTCTGGGGCCAACGTCCTGACTTTC
>TRBV7-3|TRBD1|TRBJ2-1
CASSTRDRGRNNEQFF
TGTGCCAGCAGCACCCGGGACAGAGGTAGGAACAATGAGCAGTTCTTC
>TRBV7-9|TRBD1|TRBJ1-5
CASSPGGRDQPQHF
TGTGCCAGCAGCCCAGGGGGGAGAGATCAGCCCCAGCATTTT
>TRBV6-1|TRBD1|TRBJ1-1
CASSLTGGNLAEAFF
TGTGCCAGCAGTCTAACAGGGGGCAATTTGGCTGAAGCTTTCTTT
>TRBV13|TRBD1|TRBJ1-2
CASSPRAGQGHGDYGYTF
TGTGCCAGCAGCCCGAGAGCGGGACAGGGGCACGGTGACTATGGCTACACCTTC
>TRBV4-1|-|TRBJ1-2
CASSQDPHSNYGYTF
TGCGCCAGCAGCCAAGATCCTCACAGCAACTATGGCTACACCTTC
>TRBV11-1|-|TRBJ2-7
CASSRGRDSFTYEQYF
TGTGCCAGCAGTCGGGGGCGGGACAGCTTTACCTACGAGCAGTACTTC
>TRBV5-8|TRBD2|TRBJ2-7
CASLSGRVPGEQYF
TGTGCCAGCCTTAGCGGGAGAGTACCTGGCGAGCAGTACTTC
>TRBV7-2|-|TRBJ2-5
CASSLAQAVQETQYF
TGTGCCAGCAGCTTAGCACAGGCAGTACAAGAGACCCAGTACTTC
>TRBV30|TRBD2|TRBJ2-1
CAWSTRTSGRIPSNEQFF
TGTGCCTGGAGTACTCGGACTAGCGGGAGGATACCGAGCAATGAGCAGTTCTTC
>TRBV19|-|TRBJ1-4
CASSTASVGANEKLFF
TGTGCCAGTAGTACTGCCTCGGTGGGAGCGAACGAAAAACTGTTTTTT
>TRBV10-3|TRBD1|TRBJ1-1
CAISQGADTEAFF
TGTGCCATCAGCCAGGGGGCGGACACTGAAGCTTTCTTT
>TRBV4-1|-|TRBJ1-2
CASSQDPQPGGEDGYTF
TGCGCCAGCAGCCAAGACCCCCAGCCTGGGGGCGAGGATGGCTACACCTTC
>TRBV27|-|TRBJ2-3
CASSLNVYSTDTQYF
TGTGCCAGCAGTCTAAACGTATACAGCACAGATACGCAGTATTTT
>TRBV2|-|TRBJ1-5
CASSLNQPQHF
TGTGCCAGCAGTCTCAATCAGCCCCAGCATTTT
>TRBV4-2|-|TRBJ2-5
CASSQVEGQETQYF
TGTGCCAGCAGCCAAGTCGAGGGACAAGAGACCCAGTACTTC
>TRBV7-6|-|TRBJ2-5
CASSFLDREETQYF
TGTGCCAGCAGCTTCCTGGACAGAGAAGAGACCCAGTACTTC
>TRBV9|-|TRBJ2-3
CASSAAQSTDTQYF
TGTGCCAGCAGCGCCGCGCAAAGCACAGATACGCAGTATTTT
>TRBV5-1|-|TRBJ1-4
CASSPRLSNEKLFF
TGCGCCAGCAGCCCCAGGCTTAGTAATGAAAAACTGTTTTTT
>TRBV7-3|-|TRBJ1-6
CASSFKPQGSYSPLHF
TGTGCCAGCAGCTTCAAACCCCAGGGGTCGTATTCACCCCTCCACTTT
>TRBV12-5|-|TRBJ2-7
CASGLPGDSYEQYF
TGTGCTAGTGGTTTGCCCGGGGACTCCTACGAGCAGTACTTC